This T cell receptor beta chain originates from a study of OX40 agonist ivuxolimab in advanced cancers. TCRdb's table, derived via immunoSEQ multiplex PCR, lists solely in-frame clones and lacks some. The data hold tens of thousands of clones, with about nine tenths observed a single time. Overall study results and limits: In a subset of nonresponders, normalized T-cell clonal expansion was also low.

Trimming at V came to 9 bases and at J to 5 bases, leaving 4 bases not matched to a gene. The germline CDR1 and CDR2 sequences are LNHDA and SQIVND (reference sequence). The CDR3 totals 12 residues. Comment on this clone: Its matching antigen is unknown.

V is TRBV19 and J is TRBJ1-1; 9 bases map to TRBD1. The clonotype was recovered from an adult with an advanced solid tumor such as melanoma, head and neck, liver or kidney cancer. The sequenced sample was CD4+ or CD8+ T cells sorted from blood, obtained in a trial of the OX40 agonist ivuxolimab. This chain's CDR3 is CASRQGGTEAFF. The CDR3 DNA follows: TGTGCCAGCCGACAGGGGGGTACTGAAGCTTTCTTT. The full variable domain, its missing parts supplied by reference TRBV19 and TRBJ1-1, is DGGITQSPKYLFRKEGQNVTLSCEQNLNHDAMYWYRQDPGQGLRLIYYSQIVNDFQKGDIAEGYSVSREKKESFPLTVTSAQKNPTAFYLCASRQGGTEAFFGQGTRLTVV.